These 26 T cell receptor beta chains originate from one sample sequenced in a study of shared clonotypes between healthy human individuals. In the naive CD8 group, cells lacked CD45RO and were positively selected for CCR7, so terminally differentiated effector memory CD45RA+ cells were left out. Some clones are missing from TCRdb's copy, which holds only in-frame ones; the method was immunoSEQ multiplex PCR. The table includes about 2.1 million clones, around 93% detected once. Sequenced input: naive CD8+ T cells from PBMCs. These receptors originate from a man in his late teens or twenties in good health. Some clones in this sample may be carry-over from other donors' samples.

The chain carries TRBV5-1 and TRBJ2-5, with D perhaps given as TRBD1 or TRBD2 (6 bases each). The CDR3 contains 15 residues. Trimming took off 3 bases at V and 2 bases at J, with 14 bases between the two ends. Germline loops: CDR1 SGHRS, CDR2 YFSETQ. The CDR3: CASSWGPGTQETQYF. The CDR3 coding sequence is TGCGCCAGCAGCTGGGGGCCAGGGACTCAAGAGACCCAGTACTTC.

V gene TRBV27 combines with J gene TRBJ2-1; a possible D gene is TRBD2 (6 bases). The CDR3 is 16 amino acids. Per germline, CDR1 MNHEY and CDR2 SMNVEV (reference sequence). Trimming took off 3 bases at V and 1 base at J, with 13 bases between the two ends. CDR3 amino acids: CASSFGSGVSYNEQFF. DNA of the CDR3: TGTGCCAGCAGTTTTGGTAGCGGAGTTTCCTACAATGAGCAGTTCTTC.

V and J are TRBV28 and TRBJ2-6; D not resolved. Germline V gives CDR1 MDHEN, CDR2 SYDVKM. Trimming took off 5 bases at V and 0 bases at J, with 14 bases between the two ends. This CDR3 region has 17 residues. Written as DNA, the CDR3 is TGTGCCAGCAGTCCCCTCTACGGAGACTCTGGGGCCAACGTCCTGACTTTC. Translating gives CASSPLYGDSGANVLTF.

The J gene is TRBJ2-7, the V gene TRBV4-2, with 12 bases identical to TRBD2. CDR3 length: 16 amino acids. The germline CDR1 and CDR2 sequences are LGHNA and YNFKEQ. Trimming cost V 3 bases and J 4 bases; bases outside gene matches: 7. The CDR3 spells CASSHRLAGAGYEQYF. CDR3 DNA sequence: TGTGCCAGCAGCCATAGACTAGCGGGAGCGGGGTACGAGCAGTACTTC.

The chain uses TRBV5-1 and TRBJ1-1, with 9 bases matching TRBD1. The germline CDR1 and CDR2 sequences are SGHRS and YFSETQ. CDR3 length equals 14 residues. V was pared by 5 bases and J by 5 bases, with 7 bases of the junction left unmatched. The CDR3 protein is CASSTDRGWTEAFF. The CDR3 DNA sequence: TGCGCCAGCAGTACGGACAGGGGCTGGACTGAAGCTTTCTTT.

This clone has a single count. The chain uses TRBV7-8 and TRBJ2-2; perhaps TRBD2 as D (5 bases). This CDR3 comprises 16 residues. V was trimmed by 8 bases and J by 2 bases, leaving 18 bases between them. Germline assignment: CDR1 SGHVS and CDR2 FQNEAQ. In DNA form, the CDR3 reads TGTGCCAGCCTCACGTTGATCGGGGTAAACACCGGGGAGCTGTTTTTT. Translated, it gives CASLTLIGVNTGELFF.

This chain links TRBV28 with TRBJ1-1, with D perhaps matching TRBD1 (5 bases). This CDR3 has 14 residues. Germline V lookup: CDR1 MDHEN, CDR2 SYDVKM. The V end was cut by 4 bases, the J end by 5 bases, with 14 bases between. CDR3 loop: CASSSDRGWTEAFF. In DNA form, the CDR3 reads TGTGCCAGCAGTTCGGACCGGGGGTGGACTGAAGCTTTCTTT.

Details on this clone: The identical CDR3 is also encoded by other nucleotide sequences in the sample. The V and J genes are TRBV28 and TRBJ1-1; no clear D gene. The CDR3 totals 14 residues. The germline V and J ends were trimmed by 2 bases and 2 bases, with 9 bases remaining between them. Per germline, CDR1 MDHEN and CDR2 SYDVKM. In DNA, the CDR3 is TGTGCCAGCAGTTTAAGAACAGCTAACACTGAAGCTTTCTTT. Translating it yields CASSLRTANTEAFF.

V usage is TRBV15 and J usage is TRBJ1-5; 8 positions agree with TRBD1. This CDR3 has 16 residues. CDR1 and CDR2 (germline): LNHNV, YYDKDF (reference sequence). V trimming: 0 bases; J trimming: 6 bases; junction bases outside the gene matches: 7. The CDR3 DNA reads TGTGCCACCAGCAGAGAAGTTGGACAGGGAAGTCAGCCCCAGCATTTT. It encodes CATSREVGQGSQPQHF.

This chain uses TRBV14 with TRBJ1-1; D is unclear. The CDR3 contains 15 residues. In germline, CDR1 is SGHDN, CDR2 FVKESK. Trimming removed 5 bases from V and 4 bases from J, with 17 bases in between. The CDR3: CASSSWTGDGTEAFF. The CDR3 region has the DNA TGTGCCAGCAGCTCTTGGACGGGAGATGGCACTGAAGCTTTCTTT.

In this sample, this clone turned up once. The V gene is TRBV7-6, the J gene TRBJ2-1, with TRBD1 identical over 8 bases. This CDR3 is built from 15 residues. Trimming removed 1 base from V and 7 bases from J; junction bases left unmatched: 6. Germline V gene data show CDR1 as SGHVS and CDR2 as FNYEAQ. CDR3 region: CASSLGVRGQNEQFF. The CDR3 coding sequence is TGTGCCAGCAGCTTAGGGGTCAGGGGGCAGAATGAGCAGTTCTTC.

This clone was recorded only once. The chain uses TRBV11-2 and TRBJ2-7; no reliable D call. This CDR3 has 13 residues. V was cut by 1 base and J by 3 bases, with 7 bases left in between. Germline-derived CDR1 and CDR2 are SGHAT and FQNNGV. Here the CDR3 DNA reads TGTGCCAGCAGCTTAGGGGCAAACTACGAGCAGTACTTC. This encodes CASSLGANYEQYF.

The genes are TRBV4-1 and TRBJ2-4; TRBD2 matches 13 bases. V shed 5 bases and J 3 bases; nucleotides not matched to a gene: 10. The germline CDR1 and CDR2 sequences are MGHRA and YSYEKL. This CDR3 contains 18 residues. The CDR3 protein is CASSVRTSGRDGKNIQYF. The CDR3 region has the DNA TGCGCCAGCAGCGTTCGGACTAGCGGGAGAGACGGCAAAAACATTCAGTACTTC.

As regards this clone: Other DNA sequences in the sample encode the same CDR3. The genes are TRBV5-1 and TRBJ1-2; the D is unclear. This CDR3 spans 11 amino acids. Between the trimmed V and J ends, which lost 0 bases and 7 bases, there was a span of 4 bases. Germline V CDR1 and CDR2: SGHRS, YFSETQ. The CDR3 loop is CASSLGLGYTF. For the CDR3, the DNA is TGCGCCAGCAGCTTGGGGCTTGGCTACACCTTC.

This rearrangement joins TRBV15 to TRBJ1-4; the D gene is possibly TRBD1 (5 bases). CDR1 is LNHNV and CDR2 is YYDKDF in the germline V gene (reference sequence). Deletions cut 6 bases from V and 3 bases from J, with 8 bases between. The CDR3 is 13 amino acids. The CDR3 protein is CATRGPSNEKLFF. The DNA of the CDR3 is TGTGCCACCAGGGGGCCGTCTAATGAAAAACTGTTTTTT.

J is TRBJ1-1 and V is TRBV4-1; D remains ambiguous. This CDR3 has 18 amino acids. Deletions cut 0 bases from V and 0 bases from J, with 17 bases between. The V gene's germline CDR1 is MGHRA and CDR2 YSYEKL. The chain's CDR3 is CASSQEGKPLRMNTEAFF. The CDR3 nucleotides read TGCGCCAGCAGCCAAGAGGGGAAACCACTACGTATGAACACTGAAGCTTTCTTT.

V is TRBV9 and J is TRBJ2-7; TRBD1 matches 7 bases. J was trimmed by 6 bases and V by 0 bases; bases with no gene match: 6. The CDR3 is made up of 14 amino acids. Per germline, CDR1 SGDLS and CDR2 YYNGEE. The CDR3 reads CASSVAAPGGEQYF. The CDR3 nucleotides are TGTGCCAGCAGCGTAGCTGCCCCAGGGGGCGAGCAGTACTTC.

This clone was detected only once. In the same sample, other DNA sequences code for this CDR3. The gene calls are TRBV6-6 and TRBJ2-1; no clear D gene. Germline assignment: CDR1 MNHNY and CDR2 SVGAGI (reference sequence). CDR3 length equals 13 residues. Trimming took off 2 bases at V and 5 bases at J, with 7 bases between the two ends. The CDR3 sequence: CASSYPPDNEQFF. DNA for the CDR3: TGTGCCAGCAGTTACCCGCCGGACAATGAGCAGTTCTTC.

J is TRBJ1-5 and V is TRBV28, with D uncertain. The germline CDR1 and CDR2 sequences are MDHEN and SYDVKM. The length of the CDR3 is 14 residues. Trimming left V 4 bases short and J 3 bases short, with 10 bases between. CDR3: CASSSLGYNQPQHF. As DNA, the CDR3 is TGTGCCAGCAGTTCCCTGGGGTACAATCAGCCCCAGCATTTT.

The V and J genes are TRBV7-9 and TRBJ2-7; the D is unclear. Germline V CDR1 and CDR2: SEHNR, FQNEAQ (reference sequence). The ends were cut back, 4 bases at V and 5 bases at J, with 18 bases in the middle. The CDR3 runs to 15 residues. CDR3 residues: CASSSAGSRKDEQYF. The CDR3 bases are TGTGCCAGCAGCTCCGCCGGAAGTCGCAAGGACGAGCAGTACTTC.

About this clone: Other DNA variants within this sample encode the same CDR3. The rearrangement links TRBV9 to TRBJ2-3; TRBD2 is a possible D gene (5 bases). Germline CDR1 SGDLS, CDR2 YYNGEE. The CDR3 has 12 residues. Trimming left V 0 bases short and J 6 bases short, with 5 bases between. The CDR3 region is CASSVAGDTQYF. The DNA of the CDR3 is TGTGCCAGCAGCGTAGCGGGGGATACGCAGTATTTT.

The chain is built from TRBV25-1 and TRBJ1-1; tentatively, D is TRBD1 (5 bases). Looked up from germline, CDR1 is MGHDK and CDR2 is SYGVNS. Trimming cost V 10 bases and J 3 bases, with 15 bases left between them. The CDR3 has 13 residues. The CDR3: CATRDLRDTEAFF. The CDR3 nucleotides read TGTGCCACCCGGGACCTTCGGGACACTGAAGCTTTCTTT.

The chain recombines TRBV5-1 with TRBJ2-7; a possible D gene is TRBD1 (5 bases). The CDR3 loop spans 13 amino acids. With 4 bases removed from V and 2 bases from J, the gap between germline ends came to 10 bases. The germline gives CDR1 SGHRS, CDR2 YFSETQ. The CDR3 DNA is TGCGCCAGCAGCCAGACAGATGCCTACGAGCAGTACTTC. Encoded protein: CASSQTDAYEQYF.

J is TRBJ2-7 and V is TRBV27; D could derive from TRBD1 or TRBD2 (5 bases each). Germline assignment: CDR1 MNHEY and CDR2 SMNVEV (reference sequence). V was cut by 3 bases and J by 6 bases, with 12 bases left in between. This CDR3 region has 13 residues. CDR3 nucleotide sequence: TGTGCCAGCAGTTTCAAGGGGAGCGGCGAGCAGTACTTC. Translation gives CASSFKGSGEQYF.

V usage is TRBV28 and J usage is TRBJ1-3, with D hard to call. This CDR3 is 16 amino acids long. Trimming took off 2 bases at V and 0 bases at J, with 11 bases between the two ends. Per the germline V gene, CDR1 is MDHEN and CDR2 is SYDVKM. CDR3 region: CASSLHREGSGNTIYF. CDR3 nucleotides: TGTGCCAGCAGTTTACATCGGGAGGGCTCTGGAAACACCATATATTTT.

The chain recombines TRBV5-6 with TRBJ2-3; D is unresolved. There are 16 residues in the CDR3. Germline V gives CDR1 SGHDT, CDR2 YYEEEE. Deletions cut 0 bases from V and 0 bases from J, with 11 bases between. CDR3 DNA: TGTGCCAGCAGCTTGGATCTTGAGAAAAGCACAGATACGCAGTATTTT. Residues: CASSLDLEKSTDTQYF.